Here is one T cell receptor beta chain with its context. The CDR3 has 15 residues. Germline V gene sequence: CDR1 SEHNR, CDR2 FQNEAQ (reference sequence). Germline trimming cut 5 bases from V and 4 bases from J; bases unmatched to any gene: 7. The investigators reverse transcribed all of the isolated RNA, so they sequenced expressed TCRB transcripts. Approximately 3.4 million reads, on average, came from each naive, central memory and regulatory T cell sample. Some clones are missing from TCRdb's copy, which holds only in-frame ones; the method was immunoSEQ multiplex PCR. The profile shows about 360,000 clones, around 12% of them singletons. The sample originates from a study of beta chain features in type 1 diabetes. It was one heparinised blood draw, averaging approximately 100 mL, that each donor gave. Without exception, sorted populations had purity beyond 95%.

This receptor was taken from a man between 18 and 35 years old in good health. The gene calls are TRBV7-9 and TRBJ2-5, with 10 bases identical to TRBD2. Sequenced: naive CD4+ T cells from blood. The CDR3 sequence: CASSGASGRGETQYF. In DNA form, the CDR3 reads TGTGCCAGCAGCGGGGCTAGCGGGAGAGGAGAGACCCAGTACTTC.